The 10 T cell receptor beta chains below were found in one sample sequenced in a study of metastatic and nonmetastatic thyroid tumors. From the PCR reads, TCRdb re-called clones with MiXCR. There are about 20,000 clones in the sample; approximately 14% occur only once, and under 20% lies in the top ten. Every patient was untreated before thyroid surgery. Sequenced sample: blood. Receptor source: a female donor with papillary thyroid cancer or a benign thyroid nodule (not recorded which). Some clones in this sample may be carry-over from other donors' samples.

This clone was recorded at least ten times. This chain's CDR3 is CAISGQLGNTIYF. CDR3 nucleotide sequence: TGTGCCATCAGTGGACAGCTGGGAAACACCATATATTTT. The chain recombines TRBV10-3 with TRBJ1-3; D possibly corresponds to TRBD1 (5 bases). The CDR3 has 13 amino acids. Germline CDR1 ENHRY, CDR2 SYGVKD. V lost 4 bases to trimming and J lost 4 bases, with 8 bases between them.

Ten or more counts support this clone. The chain joins TRBV29-1 to TRBJ1-1; 10 nucleotides match TRBD1. The CDR3 runs 13 residues. Germline assignment: CDR1 SQVTM and CDR2 ANQGSEA. With 4 bases clipped from V and 5 bases from J, the junction kept 4 bases outside the gene matches. The CDR3, as DNA: TGCAGCGTTGCGAGGGGACAGGGGACTGAAGCTTTCTTT. The encoded protein is CSVARGQGTEAFF.

In this sample, this clone turned up many times. The V gene is TRBV29-1, the J gene TRBJ2-5; tentative D call: TRBD2 (6 bases). Trimming shortened V by 4 bases and J by 5 bases, and 17 bases separated the two germline ends. The CDR3 contains 14 residues. The germline V gene encodes CDR1 SQVTM and CDR2 ANQGSEA. CDR3 in amino acids: CSVGWALGGETQYF. The CDR3 coding sequence is TGCAGCGTTGGATGGGCCCTCGGAGGGGAGACCCAGTACTTC.

In its sample, this clone was seen many times. This chain connects TRBV19 to TRBJ2-3, with 13 bases lining up with TRBD2. The CDR3 runs to 16 residues. V dropped 6 bases and J dropped 2; count of bases not matched to a gene: 5. Germline V CDR1 and CDR2: LNHDA, SQIVND (reference sequence). The CDR3 loop reads CASRLTSGGHTDTQYF. The CDR3 coding sequence is TGTGCCAGTAGATTGACTAGCGGGGGGCACACAGATACGCAGTATTTT.

This clone was seen at least ten times. The chain uses TRBV20-1 and TRBJ2-1; weak D call: TRBD2 (5 bases). Per germline, CDR1 DFQATT and CDR2 SNEGSKA (reference sequence). V shed 1 base and J shed 16 bases, with 14 bases lying between them. The CDR3 is made up of 11 amino acids. Written as DNA, the CDR3 is TGCAGTGCTAGAGCAGGACTGAGCTCTTTCTTC. Its protein is CSARAGLSSFF.

There are many counts of this clone. The rearrangement links TRBV9 to TRBJ2-5, with D perhaps TRBD2 (7 bases). The V and J ends lost 0 bases and 5 bases respectively, with 14 bases between them. Germline-derived CDR1 and CDR2 are SGDLS and YYNGEE. The CDR3 totals 15 residues. CDR3 nucleotide sequence: TGTGCCAGCAGCGTAGAAGGGGGGGTATGGGAGACCCAGTACTTC. Translated, it gives CASSVEGGVWETQYF. Variable domain in full (rest from reference TRBV9 and TRBJ2-5): DSGVTQTPKHLITATGQRVTLRCSPRSGDLSVYWYQQSLDQGLQFLIQYYNGEERAKGNILERFSAQQFPDLHSELNLSSLELGDSALYFCASSVEGGVWETQYFGPGTRLLVL.

This clone qualifies as medium-sized (0.01 to 0.1%). The genes are TRBV28 and TRBJ2-7, with D possibly being TRBD2 (5 bases). From germline, CDR1 is MDHEN and CDR2 SYDVKM. The ends were cut back, 7 bases at V and 0 bases at J, with 16 bases in the middle. There are 15 residues in the CDR3. The CDR3, as DNA: TGTGCCAGCATTGCTCGTGGCGCGGGCTCCTACGAGCAGTACTTC. Protein: CASIARGAGSYEQYF.

This clone has only one observation. The gene calls are TRBV20-1 and TRBJ1-6; D uncertain. Trimming pared 6 bases from V and 7 bases from J, leaving 19 bases between. Per the germline V gene, CDR1 is DFQATT and CDR2 is SNEGSKA (reference sequence). The CDR3 consists of 15 residues. As DNA, the CDR3 is TGCAGTGCCCCCGTGAGCCAGAGCGGCAATTCACCCCTCCACTTT. This gives the protein CSAPVSQSGNSPLHF.

Within the sample, this clone is medium-sized. The chain couples TRBV28 to TRBJ1-3; a weak D match, TRBD1 (5 bases). The CDR3 contains 15 residues. Per germline, CDR1 MDHEN and CDR2 SYDVKM. V shed 6 bases and J shed 0 bases, with 12 bases lying between them. CDR3 region: CASRPRGASGNTIYF. CDR3 in DNA: TGTGCCAGCAGACCGCGCGGGGCCTCTGGAAACACCATATATTTT.

This clone has ten or more counts. V gene TRBV28 combines with J gene TRBJ1-1; no firm D call. This CDR3 contains 13 residues. Germline V gene sequence: CDR1 MDHEN, CDR2 SYDVKM. V was clipped by 5 bases and J by 4 bases, with 11 bases between them. CDR3 bases: TGTGCCAGCAGTCCGGGCTTCGGCACTGAAGCTTTCTTT. It codes for CASSPGFGTEAFF. Variable domain in full (rest from reference TRBV28 and TRBJ1-1): DVKVTQSSRYLVKRTGEKVFLECVQDMDHENMFWYRQDPGLGLRLIYFSYDVKMKEKGDIPEGYSVSREKKERFSLILESASTNQTSMYLCASSPGFGTEAFFGQGTRLTVV.